This T cell receptor (beta chain) is drawn from a study of tumor-infiltrating lymphocytes in primary liver carcinoma. In its sample, this clonotype is medium-sized (0.01 to 0.1%). Losses at the gene ends were 2 bases for V and 1 base for J; bases not matched to a gene: 3. CDR3 length: 15 residues. The germline CDR1 and CDR2 sequences are SGHAT and FQNNGV. Starting from 500 ng of total RNA, TCR beta cDNA was produced with a primer in the constant region. Three rounds of nested multiplex PCR with slightly modified ARM-PCR produced TCR beta libraries. TRBV1-TRBV30 forward primers and a C-beta reverse primer were used in the first two PCR rounds, which each ran for 9 to 10 cycles. MiXCR, applied by TCRdb to the multiplex PCR reads, yields one record per CDR3 protein. The profile shows 95,000 to 150,000 distinct CDR3 sequences, around two thirds of them singletons. Without any cell sorting, 20-30 mg of bulk tissue yielded co-extracted RNA and DNA. The sampling covered five separate regions of each tumor.

Sequencing was done on a sample of liver tumor tissue from sampling region 1. Subset of the sample: tumor region T1, superior pole. The V and J genes are TRBV11-2 and TRBJ2-5; TRBD2 matches at 8 bases. This sequence was found in a woman aged 55 to 70 with primary liver carcinoma and hepatitis B virus infection. The CDR3 spells CASSLRLAGQETQYF. In DNA form, the CDR3 reads TGTGCCAGCAGCTTAAGGCTAGCGGGCCAAGAGACCCAGTACTTC.